This TCR beta chain was observed in a study of cytomegalovirus exposure and HLA in healthy donors. A multiplex PCR was run with 60 Vbeta primers and 13 Jbeta primers. Profiled with immunoSEQ multiplex PCR; TCRdb holds only in-frame clones, not every one. This table has about 180,000 clones, roughly 87% appearing once. Deletions cut 6 bases from V and 3 bases from J, with 9 bases between. Germline CDR1 and CDR2: SQVTM and ANQGSEA. CDR3 length: 11 amino acids. Sample: PBMCs. The sequence came from a man aged 35-49 years in good health and CMV-seronegative. The chain uses TRBV29-1 and TRBJ2-7; possible D gene TRBD1, 6 bases. The CDR3 sequence: CSVTGGYEQYF. The CDR3 DNA sequence: TGCAGCGTGACAGGCGGCTACGAGCAGTACTTC.